Listed here are 18 T cell receptor beta chains from one sample, sequenced in a study of T cell repertoires in cytomegalovirus infection. TCRdb analysed the reads with MiXCR anew, one entry per CDR3 protein. The sample includes roughly 700,000 distinct CDR3 sequences, 30% to 40% seen only once; the top ten take 15% to 20%. Their cognate antigens are unknown. Material: cultured PBMCs, obtained from culture after CMV antigen stimulation. The receptors here all came from a human donor in good health (CMV status not recorded). Some clones in this sample may be carry-over from other donors' samples.

This clonotype was recorded many times. V gene TRBV7-2 combines with J gene TRBJ2-1; the match to TRBD2 covers 8 bases. This CDR3 has 13 residues. After removal of 6 bases from V and 10 bases from J, the junction contained 8 bases not matched to a gene. The germline CDR1 and CDR2 sequences are SGHTA and FQGNSA. CDR3 DNA sequence: TGTGCCAGCAGGAGGGGCGGGGGGAACGAGCAGTTCTTC. Its protein is CASRRGGGNEQFF.

The rearrangement links TRBV6-8 to TRBJ1-1; 7 bases align to TRBD1. This CDR3 spans 14 amino acids. V trimming: 6 bases; J trimming: 1 base; junction bases outside the gene matches: 5. Germline V gives CDR1 MNHGY, CDR2 SAAAGT. CDR3 nucleotides: TGTGCCAGCAGAGAGACAGGGTCGAACACTGAAGCTTTCTTT. Translating gives CASRETGSNTEAFF.

V is TRBV4-3 and J is TRBJ2-1, with unresolved D. The V and J ends lost 0 bases and 9 bases respectively, with 12 bases between them. The CDR3 length is 14 residues. Per germline, CDR1 LGHNA and CDR2 YSLEER. CDR3: CASSQDPVVGEQFF. The CDR3 nucleotides read TGCGCCAGCAGCCAAGACCCGGTGGTTGGTGAGCAGTTCTTC.

V usage is TRBV28 and J usage is TRBJ1-5, with D tentatively TRBD1 (5 bases). V was pared by 5 bases and J by 4 bases, with 15 bases between. CDR1 is MDHEN and CDR2 is SYDVKM in the germline V gene. The CDR3 loop spans 15 amino acids. CDR3 DNA sequence: TGTGCCAGCAGTCTACGCCAGGGAATAAATCAGCCCCAGCATTTT. Protein product: CASSLRQGINQPQHF.

The chain couples TRBV7-4 to TRBJ1-6; D possibly corresponds to TRBD1 (6 bases). This CDR3 comprises 15 residues. Per the germline V gene, CDR1 is SGHVT and CDR2 is SQSDAQ. Between the trimmed V and J ends, which lost 1 base and 9 bases, there was a span of 13 bases. CDR3 protein: CASSLVAGERSPLHF. CDR3 DNA sequence: TGTGCCAGCAGCTTAGTGGCAGGGGAACGTTCACCCCTCCACTTT.

This clonotype was found many times. The gene calls are TRBV4-2 and TRBJ1-1; no clear D. The germline gives CDR1 LGHNA, CDR2 YNFKEQ. The CDR3 totals 15 residues. V lost 1 base, J lost 3 bases, and 12 bases lay in between. CDR3 sequence: CASSQGVTHHTEAFF. DNA of the CDR3: TGTGCCAGCAGCCAAGGAGTGACACACCACACTGAAGCTTTCTTT.

The chain combines TRBV6-1 with TRBJ2-7, with TRBD2 matching 9 bases. Per germline, CDR1 MNHNS and CDR2 SASEGT. The V segment lost 6 bases and the J segment 7 bases; nucleotides outside the gene matches: 13. CDR3 size: 15 residues. CDR3 region: CASSPRASGMREQYF. Here the CDR3 DNA reads TGTGCCAGCAGCCCTAGGGCTAGCGGGATGCGGGAGCAGTACTTC.

This clonotype was detected only a few times. The V and J genes are TRBV19 and TRBJ1-4, with 9 bases matching TRBD1. The CDR3 extends over 15 amino acids. Germline CDR1 and CDR2: LNHDA and SQIVND (reference sequence). The V segment lost 7 bases and the J segment 5 bases; nucleotides outside the gene matches: 8. The CDR3 region is CASTTTGGGNEKLFF. The CDR3 DNA sequence: TGTGCCAGTACCACAACAGGGGGCGGCAATGAAAAACTGTTTTTT. Looking up the rest from reference TRBV19 and TRBJ1-4 gives the full variable domain: DGGITQSPKYLFRKEGQNVTLSCEQNLNHDAMYWYRQDPGQGLRLIYYSQIVNDFQKGDIAEGYSVSREKKESFPLTVTSAQKNPTAFYLCASTTTGGGNEKLFFGSGTQLSVL.

The genes are TRBV5-6 and TRBJ1-2; 8 bases align to TRBD1. The germline gives CDR1 SGHDT, CDR2 YYEEEE. With V trimmed by 3 bases and J by 4 bases, 11 bases remained unmatched. This CDR3 is 16 amino acids long. The CDR3 region is CASSWPWDRLGYGYTF. The CDR3, as DNA: TGTGCCAGCAGCTGGCCCTGGGACAGGTTGGGCTATGGCTACACCTTC.

This clonotype showed up just a few times. V usage is TRBV9 and J usage is TRBJ2-1; D remains ambiguous. The CDR3 is made up of 14 amino acids. V lost 4 bases, J lost 10 bases, and 18 bases lay in between. CDR1 SGDLS and CDR2 YYNGEE come from the germline V gene. In DNA form, the CDR3 reads TGTGCCAGCAGCCCGACATTGCTAGGCCGGGAGCAGTTCTTC. Amino acids: CASSPTLLGREQFF.

This chain joins TRBV12-3 or TRBV12-4 and TRBJ2-1; D gene ambiguous. CDR3 length equals 13 residues. Between the trimmed V and J ends, which lost 6 bases and 9 bases, there was a span of 15 bases. The chain's CDR3 is CASRLDLWLEQFF. Here the CDR3 DNA reads TGTGCCAGCAGGTTGGACCTGTGGCTTGAGCAGTTCTTC.

The V gene is TRBV5-1, the J gene TRBJ2-5, with 13 bases that match TRBD2. Losses at the gene ends were 4 bases for V and 5 bases for J; bases not matched to a gene: 8. Germline CDR1 and CDR2: SGHRS and YFSETQ. This CDR3 region has 16 residues. CDR3 in amino acids: CASSPGLAGASETQYF. Written as DNA, the CDR3 is TGCGCCAGCAGCCCCGGACTAGCGGGAGCTTCGGAGACCCAGTACTTC.

In this sample, this clonotype turned up a few times. The chain employs TRBV7-2 and TRBJ2-1; 7 bases line up with TRBD2. CDR1 is SGHTA, CDR2 FQGNSA, per germline. This CDR3 is 14 amino acids long. V shed 3 bases and J 6 bases; nucleotides not matched to a gene: 5. DNA for the CDR3: TGTGCCAGCAGCTTCGGAGCGGGACGCAATGAGCAGTTCTTC. This translates into CASSFGAGRNEQFF.

This clonotype was counted only a few times. This sequence joins TRBV7-9 and TRBJ2-3; weak D call: TRBD2 (5 bases). The length of the CDR3 is 12 residues. V lost 8 bases and J lost 2, with 8 bases in between. Germline CDR1 and CDR2: SEHNR and FQNEAQ (reference sequence). The CDR3 is CASQLDTDTQYF. The CDR3 DNA sequence: TGTGCCAGCCAACTAGACACAGATACGCAGTATTTT. Combining the CDR3 with reference TRBV7-9 and TRBJ2-3 gives the whole variable domain DTGVSQNPRHKITKRGQNVTFRCDPISEHNRLYWYRQTLGQGPEFLTYFQNEAQLEKSRLLSDRFSAERPKGSFSTLEIQRTEQGDSAMYLCASQLDTDTQYFGPGTRLTVL.

This chain joins TRBV7-9 and TRBJ2-6, with a possible D match to TRBD1 (5 bases). The germline V gene encodes CDR1 SEHNR and CDR2 FQNEAQ (reference sequence). CDR3 size: 15 residues. Trimming took off 7 bases at V and 2 bases at J, with 12 bases between the two ends. The CDR3 is CASTLGVPGANVLTF. CDR3 DNA sequence: TGTGCCAGCACCCTAGGGGTTCCTGGGGCCAACGTCCTGACTTTC.

This clonotype was counted only a few times. The CDR3 DNA reads as TGTGCCAGCAGGCCCGGGACAGGGGTTTCACCCCTCCACTTT. Amino acid sequence: CASRPGTGVSPLHF. The chain carries TRBV6-1 and TRBJ1-6, with 10 bases lining up with TRBD1. CDR3 length: 14 amino acids. V lost 6 bases to trimming and J lost 9 bases; unmatched junction nucleotides: 5. Germline V lookup: CDR1 MNHNS, CDR2 SASEGT.

The chain uses TRBV2 and TRBJ2-4; D is ambiguous. Trimming pared 6 bases from V and 5 bases from J, leaving 8 bases between. This CDR3 contains 12 residues. Germline CDR1 reads SNHLY; CDR2 reads FYNNEI. CDR3 sequence reads: CASRLGENIQYF. CDR3 nucleotides: TGTGCCAGCAGGCTCGGCGAAAACATTCAGTACTTC. Drawing the rest from reference TRBV2 and TRBJ2-4, the complete variable domain is EPEVTQTPSHQVTQMGQEVILRCVPISNHLYFYWYRQILGQKVEFLVSFYNNEISEKSEIFDDQFSVERPDGSNFTLKIRSTKLEDSAMYFCASRLGENIQYFGAGTRLSVL.

This chain uses TRBV7-1 with TRBJ2-3; 7 positions match TRBD1. TRBV7-1 is recorded as an ORF, its role being uncertain. J gave up 2 bases and V 9 bases, and 8 bases lay outside the gene matches. The CDR3 loop spans 14 amino acids. In DNA, the CDR3 is TGTGCCAGTCTCCCGGGACAGATCACAGATACGCAGTATTTT. It specifies CASLPGQITDTQYF.